The 10 T cell receptor beta chains presented below share a single source sample, sequenced in a study of radiotherapy plus CTLA-4 blockade in lung cancer. The protocol was immunoSEQ multiplex PCR, while the TCRdb copy is restricted to in-frame clones and leaves out a portion. The table records 85,000 to 90,000 clones, around 72% of them present only once. The source was peripheral blood, collected from a patient treated with radiotherapy plus ipilimumab. All receptors come from a human donor with non-small cell lung cancer that progressed on radiotherapy plus ipilimumab.

The chain uses TRBV6-5 and TRBJ1-2; no reliable D call. Trimming left V 0 bases short and J 3 bases short, with 8 bases between. Germline values: CDR1 MNHEY, CDR2 SVGAGI. CDR3 length: 14 residues. CDR3 loop: CASSYSGFHYGYTF. CDR3 sequence (DNA): TGTGCCAGCAGTTACTCGGGGTTTCACTATGGCTACACCTTC.

The rearrangement uses TRBV5-6 and TRBJ1-1; D is unresolved. The V end lost 1 base, the J end lost 1 base, and 5 bases lay between the germline ends. The germline gives CDR1 SGHDT, CDR2 YYEEEE. CDR3 length: 13 amino acids. In DNA form, the CDR3 reads TGTGCCAGCAGCTTGTACCCGAACACTGAAGCTTTCTTT. Translating it yields CASSLYPNTEAFF.

This clone was recorded a few times. The rearrangement links TRBV5-6 to TRBJ1-1; D not resolved. Trimming removed 1 base at V and 2 bases at J, with 12 bases between. CDR1 SGHDT and CDR2 YYEEEE come from the germline V gene. This CDR3 has 15 residues. Here the CDR3 DNA reads TGTGCCAGCAGCTTGTCCGCGACAACTAACACTGAAGCTTTCTTT. Residues: CASSLSATTNTEAFF.

A few counts support this clone. The chain has TRBV7-9 and TRBJ1-2; D not resolved. CDR3 size: 12 residues. Trimming cost V 5 bases and J 5 bases, with 9 bases left between them. Germline values: CDR1 SEHNR, CDR2 FQNEAQ (reference sequence). In DNA form, the CDR3 reads TGTGCCAGCAGCCTGGTGCAATATGGCTACACCTTC. This gives the protein CASSLVQYGYTF.

V usage is TRBV7-3 and J usage is TRBJ2-2, with 11 positions matching TRBD1. Germline V CDR1 and CDR2: SGHTA, FQGTGA. Trimming removed 4 bases from V and 8 bases from J; junction bases left unmatched: 6. CDR3 length equals 15 residues. DNA of the CDR3: TGTGCCAGCAGCTCCGGACAGGGGGCGCGTGGGGAGCTGTTTTTT. Translation gives CASSSGQGARGELFF.

This chain uses TRBV7-9 with TRBJ1-1; D gene uncertain. This CDR3 spans 12 amino acids. Germline CDR1 and CDR2: SEHNR and FQNEAQ (reference sequence). V lost 3 bases, J lost 4 bases, and 6 bases lay in between. The CDR3 nucleotides read TGTGCCAGCAGCTTCGTATCCACTGAAGCTTTCTTT. Its protein product is CASSFVSTEAFF.

J is TRBJ2-3 and V is TRBV30; D remains ambiguous. Looked up from germline, CDR1 is GTSNPN and CDR2 is SVGIG (reference sequence). V lost 0 bases and J lost 8, with 6 bases in between. CDR3 length equals 11 residues. The CDR3 nucleotides are TGTGCCTGGAGTGTAGGAAGTACGCAGTATTTT. This gives the protein CAWSVGSTQYF.

V gene TRBV14 combines with J gene TRBJ2-3; 7 bases agree with TRBD2. Germline V lookup: CDR1 SGHDN, CDR2 FVKESK. This CDR3 comprises 16 residues. Trimming removed 1 base from V and 0 bases from J; junction bases left unmatched: 4. The CDR3 DNA reads TGTGCCAGCAGCCAAGCGGGGGGACCCAGCACAGATACGCAGTATTTT. Its protein product is CASSQAGGPSTDTQYF.

The chain employs TRBV4-1 and TRBJ1-2, with a possible D match to TRBD1 (5 bases). There are 15 residues in the CDR3. V lost 1 base, J lost 2 bases, and 11 bases lay in between. CDR1 is MGHRA, CDR2 YSYEKL, per germline. The CDR3 DNA is TGCGCCAGCAGCCAAGGCCCGGACATAAACTATGGCTACACCTTC. Translation gives CASSQGPDINYGYTF.

This clone occurred a few times. J is TRBJ2-1 and V is TRBV7-8, with 12 positions matching TRBD2. Losses at the gene ends were 5 bases for V and 10 bases for J; bases not matched to a gene: 6. The CDR3 sequence is 14 residues long. The germline V gene encodes CDR1 SGHVS and CDR2 FQNEAQ. DNA for the CDR3: TGTGCCAGCAGCCCCCGGACTAGCGGGACGGAGCAGTTCTTC. Encoded protein: CASSPRTSGTEQFF.